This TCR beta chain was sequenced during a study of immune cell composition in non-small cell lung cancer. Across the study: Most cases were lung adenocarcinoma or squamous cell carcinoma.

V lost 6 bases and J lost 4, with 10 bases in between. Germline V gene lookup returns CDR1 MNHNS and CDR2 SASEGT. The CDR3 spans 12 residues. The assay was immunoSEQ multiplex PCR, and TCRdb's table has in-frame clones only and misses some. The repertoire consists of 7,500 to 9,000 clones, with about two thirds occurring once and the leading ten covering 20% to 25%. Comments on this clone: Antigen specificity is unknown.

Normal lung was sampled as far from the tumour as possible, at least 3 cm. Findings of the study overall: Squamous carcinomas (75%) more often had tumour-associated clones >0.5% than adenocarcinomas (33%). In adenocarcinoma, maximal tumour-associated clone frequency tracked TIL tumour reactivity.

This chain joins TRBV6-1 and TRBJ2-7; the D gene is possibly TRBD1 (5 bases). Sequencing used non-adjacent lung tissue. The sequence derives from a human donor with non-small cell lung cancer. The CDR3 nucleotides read TGTGCCAGCAGGACAGTGTCATACGAGCAGTACTTC. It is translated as CASRTVSYEQYF.